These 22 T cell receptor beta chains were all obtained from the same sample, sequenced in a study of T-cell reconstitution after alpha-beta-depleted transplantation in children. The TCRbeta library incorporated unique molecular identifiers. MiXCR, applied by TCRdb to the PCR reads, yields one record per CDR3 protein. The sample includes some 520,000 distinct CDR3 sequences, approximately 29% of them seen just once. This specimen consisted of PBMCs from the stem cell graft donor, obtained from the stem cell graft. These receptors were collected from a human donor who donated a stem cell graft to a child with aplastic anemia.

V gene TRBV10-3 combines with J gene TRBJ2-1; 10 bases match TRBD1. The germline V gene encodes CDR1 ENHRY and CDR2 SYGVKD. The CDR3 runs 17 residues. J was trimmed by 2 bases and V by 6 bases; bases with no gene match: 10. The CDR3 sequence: CAISAQSGQGAYNEQFF. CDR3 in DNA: TGTGCCATCAGCGCCCAAAGCGGACAGGGGGCCTACAATGAGCAGTTCTTC.

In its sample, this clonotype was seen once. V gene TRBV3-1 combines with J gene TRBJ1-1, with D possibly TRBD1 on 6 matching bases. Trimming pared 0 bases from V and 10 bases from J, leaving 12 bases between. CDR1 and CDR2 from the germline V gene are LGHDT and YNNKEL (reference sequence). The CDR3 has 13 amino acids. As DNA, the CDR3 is TGTGCCAGCAGCCAAGATCAGGGGAGGAGAGCTTTCTTT. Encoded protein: CASSQDQGRRAFF.

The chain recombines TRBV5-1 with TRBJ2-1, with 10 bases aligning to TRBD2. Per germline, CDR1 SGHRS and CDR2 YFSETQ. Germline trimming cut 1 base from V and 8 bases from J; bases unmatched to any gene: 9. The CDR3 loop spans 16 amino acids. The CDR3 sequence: CASSLMGLALRDEQFF. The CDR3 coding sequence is TGCGCCAGCAGCTTGATGGGACTAGCGTTGCGTGATGAGCAGTTCTTC.

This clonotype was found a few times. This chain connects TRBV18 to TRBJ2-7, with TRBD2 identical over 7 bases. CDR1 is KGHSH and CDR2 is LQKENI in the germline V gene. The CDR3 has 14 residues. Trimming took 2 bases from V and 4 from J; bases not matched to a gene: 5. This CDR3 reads CASSPEGGRYEQYV. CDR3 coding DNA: TGTGCCAGCTCACCAGAGGGAGGGCGTTACGAGCAGTACGTC.

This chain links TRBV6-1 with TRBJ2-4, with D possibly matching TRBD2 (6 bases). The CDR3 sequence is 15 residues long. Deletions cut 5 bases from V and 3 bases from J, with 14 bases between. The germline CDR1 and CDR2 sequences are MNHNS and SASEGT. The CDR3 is CASSSRLEGKNIQYF. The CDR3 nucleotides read TGTGCCAGCAGTAGCCGACTAGAAGGCAAAAACATTCAGTACTTC.

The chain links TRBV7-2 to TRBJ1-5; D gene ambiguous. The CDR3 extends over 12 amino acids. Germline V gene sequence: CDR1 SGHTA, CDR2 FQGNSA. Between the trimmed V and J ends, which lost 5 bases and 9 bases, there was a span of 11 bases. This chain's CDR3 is CASSPGRAPQHF. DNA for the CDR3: TGTGCCAGCAGCCCTGGACGGGCGCCCCAGCATTTT.

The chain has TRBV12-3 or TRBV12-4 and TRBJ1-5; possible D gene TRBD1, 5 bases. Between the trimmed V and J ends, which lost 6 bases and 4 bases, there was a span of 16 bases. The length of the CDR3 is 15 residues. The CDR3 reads CASSSEGPQNQPQHF. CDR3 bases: TGTGCCAGCAGCTCGGAGGGGCCTCAAAATCAGCCCCAGCATTTT.

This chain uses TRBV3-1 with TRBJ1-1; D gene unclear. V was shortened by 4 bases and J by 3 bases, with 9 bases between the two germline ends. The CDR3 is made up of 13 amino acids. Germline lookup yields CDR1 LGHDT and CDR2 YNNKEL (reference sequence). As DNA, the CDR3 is TGTGCCAGCAGCCGGACGGCGGACACTGAAGCTTTCTTT. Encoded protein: CASSRTADTEAFF.

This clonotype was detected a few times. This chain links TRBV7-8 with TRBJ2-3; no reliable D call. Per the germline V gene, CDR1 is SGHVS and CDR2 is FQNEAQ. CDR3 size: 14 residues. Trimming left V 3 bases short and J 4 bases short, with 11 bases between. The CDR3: CASSLGFPPDTQYF. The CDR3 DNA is TGTGCCAGCAGCTTGGGGTTCCCCCCAGATACGCAGTATTTT.

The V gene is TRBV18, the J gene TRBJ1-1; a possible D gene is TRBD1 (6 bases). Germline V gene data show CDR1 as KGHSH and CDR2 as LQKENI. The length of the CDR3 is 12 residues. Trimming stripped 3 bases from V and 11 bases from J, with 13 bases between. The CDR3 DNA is TGTGCCAGCTCACCCCTGCGGGGGGCGGCTTTCTTT. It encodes CASSPLRGAAFF.

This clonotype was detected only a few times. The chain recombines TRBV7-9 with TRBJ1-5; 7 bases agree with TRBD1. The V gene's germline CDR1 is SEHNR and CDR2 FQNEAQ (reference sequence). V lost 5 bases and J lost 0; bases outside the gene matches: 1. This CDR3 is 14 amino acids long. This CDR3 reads CASSDRASNQPQHF. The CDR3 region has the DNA TGTGCCAGCAGCGACAGGGCTAGCAATCAGCCCCAGCATTTT.

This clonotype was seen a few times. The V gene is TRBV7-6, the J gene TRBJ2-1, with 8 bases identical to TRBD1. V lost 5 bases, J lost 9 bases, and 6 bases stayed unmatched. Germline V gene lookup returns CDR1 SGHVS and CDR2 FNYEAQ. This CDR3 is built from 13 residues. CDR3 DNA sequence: TGTGCCAGCAGCGGACAGGGTTACGGTGAGCAGTTCTTC. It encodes CASSGQGYGEQFF. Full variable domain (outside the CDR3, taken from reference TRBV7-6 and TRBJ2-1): GAGVSQSPRYKVTKRGQDVALRCDPISGHVSLYWYRQALGQGPEFLTYFNYEAQQDKSGLPNDRFSAERPEGSISTLTIQRTEQRDSAMYRCASSGQGYGEQFFGPGTRLTVL.

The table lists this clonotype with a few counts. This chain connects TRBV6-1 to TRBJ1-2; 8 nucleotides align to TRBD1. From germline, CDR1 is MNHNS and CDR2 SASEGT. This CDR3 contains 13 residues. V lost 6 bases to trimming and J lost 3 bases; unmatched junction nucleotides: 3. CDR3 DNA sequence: TGTGCCAGCAGAACAGGGGGAGACTATGGCTACACCTTC. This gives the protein CASRTGGDYGYTF.

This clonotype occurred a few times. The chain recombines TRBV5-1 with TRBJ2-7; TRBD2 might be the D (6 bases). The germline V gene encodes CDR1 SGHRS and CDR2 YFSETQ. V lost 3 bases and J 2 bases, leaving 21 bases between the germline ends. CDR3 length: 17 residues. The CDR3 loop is CASSSPRRRETTYEQYV. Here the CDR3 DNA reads TGCGCCAGCAGCTCCCCCAGGAGGCGGGAAACCACCTACGAGCAGTACGTC.

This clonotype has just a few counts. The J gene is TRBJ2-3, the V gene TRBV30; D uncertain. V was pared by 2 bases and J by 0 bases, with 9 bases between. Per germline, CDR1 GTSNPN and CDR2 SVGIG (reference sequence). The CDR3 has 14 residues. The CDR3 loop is CAWSTGSSTDTQYF. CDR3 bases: TGTGCCTGGAGTACCGGGTCCAGCACAGATACGCAGTATTTT.

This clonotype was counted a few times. This CDR3 is CASSDAVGGTGELFF. CDR3 coding DNA: TGCGCCAGCAGTGATGCGGTGGGGGGCACCGGGGAGCTGTTTTTT. This chain uses TRBV10-1 with TRBJ2-2, with D possibly matching TRBD2 (6 bases). CDR1 is WNHNN and CDR2 is SYGVQD in the germline V gene (reference sequence). Deletions cut 3 bases from V and 4 bases from J, with 12 bases between. The CDR3 consists of 15 residues.

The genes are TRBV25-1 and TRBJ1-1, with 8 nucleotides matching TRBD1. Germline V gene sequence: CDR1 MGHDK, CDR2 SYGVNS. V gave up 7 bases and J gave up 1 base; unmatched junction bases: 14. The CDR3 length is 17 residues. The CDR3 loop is CASTGTGWDGTNTEAFF. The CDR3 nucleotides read TGTGCCAGCACAGGGACAGGATGGGATGGGACGAACACTGAAGCTTTCTTT.

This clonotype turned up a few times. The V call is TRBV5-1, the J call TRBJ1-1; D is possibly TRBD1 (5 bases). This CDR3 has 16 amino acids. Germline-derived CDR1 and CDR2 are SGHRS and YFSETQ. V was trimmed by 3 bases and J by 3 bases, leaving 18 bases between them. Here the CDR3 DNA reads TGCGCCAGCAGCTCACGGGCGACAGTAGGGGACACTGAAGCTTTCTTT. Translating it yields CASSSRATVGDTEAFF.

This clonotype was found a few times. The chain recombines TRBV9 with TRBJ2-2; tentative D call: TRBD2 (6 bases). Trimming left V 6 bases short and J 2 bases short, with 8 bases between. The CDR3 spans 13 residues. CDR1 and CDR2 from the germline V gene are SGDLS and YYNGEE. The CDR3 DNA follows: TGTGCCAGCATGGAGGGAAACACCGGGGAGCTGTTTTTT. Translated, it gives CASMEGNTGELFF.

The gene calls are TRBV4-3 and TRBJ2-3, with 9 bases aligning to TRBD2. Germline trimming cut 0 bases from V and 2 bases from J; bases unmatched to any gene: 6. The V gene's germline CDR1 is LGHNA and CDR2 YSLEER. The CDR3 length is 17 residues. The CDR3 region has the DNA TGCGCCAGCAGCCAAGATCGACTAGCGGTCCCCACAGATACGCAGTATTTT. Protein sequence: CASSQDRLAVPTDTQYF.

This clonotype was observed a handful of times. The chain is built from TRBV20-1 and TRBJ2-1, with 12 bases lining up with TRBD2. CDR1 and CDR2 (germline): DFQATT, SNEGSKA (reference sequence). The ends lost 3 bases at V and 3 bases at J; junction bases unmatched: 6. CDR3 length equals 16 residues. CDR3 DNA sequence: TGCAGTGCTAGGGGTAGGACTAGCGGGAACTACAATGAGCAGTTCTTC. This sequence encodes CSARGRTSGNYNEQFF.

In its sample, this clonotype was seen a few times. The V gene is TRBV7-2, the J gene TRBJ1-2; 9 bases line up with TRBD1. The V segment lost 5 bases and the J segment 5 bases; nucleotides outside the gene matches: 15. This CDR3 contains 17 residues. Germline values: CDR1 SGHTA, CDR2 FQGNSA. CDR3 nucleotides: TGTGCCAGCAGCGCCCGGACAGGGGAACTGCGGACGTATGGCTACACCTTC. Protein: CASSARTGELRTYGYTF.